The T cell receptor beta chain under discussion was sequenced for a study of patients and donors after allogeneic stem cell transplantation. A single record per CDR3 protein comes from TCRdb applying MiXCR to the RT-PCR reads. The table has about 89,000 distinct CDR3 sequences, about 44% seen once; the top ten hold about 64%. Germline CDR1 is WNHNN and CDR2 is SYGVQD (reference sequence). The CDR3 has 15 amino acids. The V and J ends lost 0 bases and 0 bases respectively, with 8 bases between them. Only a few counts were recorded for this clonotype. The chain carries TRBV10-1 and TRBJ1-1, with a possible D match to TRBD1 (5 bases). The clonotype comes from a human donor who was either an allogeneic HSCT recipient or a stem cell or donor lymphocyte infusion donor (not recorded which). It is not recorded whose cells these are; they may come from a transplant donor. Material for sequencing was blood, either unsorted or a sorted T cell fraction (not recorded which). The CDR3 DNA is TGCGCCAGCAGTGAGTCCTGGACAATGAACACTGAAGCTTTCTTT. Amino acids: CASSESWTMNTEAFF.